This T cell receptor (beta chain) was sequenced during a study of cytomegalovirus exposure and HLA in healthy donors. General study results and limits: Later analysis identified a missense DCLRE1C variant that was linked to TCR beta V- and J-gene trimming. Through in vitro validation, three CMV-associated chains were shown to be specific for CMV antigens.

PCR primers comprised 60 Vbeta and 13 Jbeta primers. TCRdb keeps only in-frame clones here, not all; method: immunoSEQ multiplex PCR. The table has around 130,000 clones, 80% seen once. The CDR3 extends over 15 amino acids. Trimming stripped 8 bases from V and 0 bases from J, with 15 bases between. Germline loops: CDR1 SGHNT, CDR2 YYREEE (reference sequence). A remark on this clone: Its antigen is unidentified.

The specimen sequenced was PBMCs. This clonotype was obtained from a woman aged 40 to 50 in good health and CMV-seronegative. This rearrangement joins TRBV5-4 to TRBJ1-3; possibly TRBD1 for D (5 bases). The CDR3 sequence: CASSLTASSGNTIYF. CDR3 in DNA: TGTGCCAGTTCATTGACAGCGAGCTCTGGAAACACCATATATTTT.